This TCR beta chain appears in the sequencing data of a study of radiation and T cells in renal cell carcinoma. The CDR3 is made up of 12 amino acids. CDR1 is MGHDK and CDR2 is SYGVNS in the germline V gene. As for this clone: A read error may produce the germline difference seen at one junction end.

Some clones are missing from TCRdb's copy, which holds only in-frame ones; the method was immunoSEQ multiplex PCR. Among about 90,000 clones, 85% were seen once, and the ten largest hold around 9.4%. The time point is: blood 4 weeks post-SBRT, at nephrectomy. As for treatment: 15 Gy SBRT to primary tumor, nephrectomy 4 weeks later. The sequences come from blood, collected from a patient whose treatment included radiotherapy and nephrectomy. The chain is built from TRBV25-1 and TRBJ2-3; D might be TRBD1 or TRBD2, each matching 5 bases. The TCR originated in a man aged 50-60 years with renal cell carcinoma. CDR3 sequence (DNA): TGTGCCAGCAGTGAATACCGGGACGGCCCTTTTTTT. It translates to CASSEYRDGPFF.